This T cell receptor beta chain came from a study of Ad26.COV2.S vaccination and SARS-CoV-2 variants. Whole-study context: As a participant in COV1001, the donor was in the Ad26.COV2.S trial arm.

Stated treatment: about 20 received Ad26.COV2.S at low or high dose, single or two shots; roughly five received placebo; per-sample allocation not given. At day 63 after the first vaccine or placebo injection, samples were drawn. V was clipped by 5 bases and J by 5 bases; unmatched bases: 11. From germline, CDR1 is GTSNPN and CDR2 SVGIG (reference sequence). The CDR3 loop spans 14 amino acids. TCRdb's table, derived via immunoSEQ multiplex PCR, lists solely in-frame clones and lacks some. Here the sample spans approximately 480,000 clones, 87% being singletons. The sample consisted of peripheral blood, taken in a trial of Ad26.COV2.S vaccine versus placebo. V gene TRBV30 combines with J gene TRBJ1-1, with TRBD1 matching 7 bases. The TCR comes from a person between 18 and 59 years old who received the Ad26.COV2.S COVID-19 vaccine or a placebo. The CDR3 DNA reads TGTGCCTGGGGGATGGGCAGGGGGTGGACTGAAGCTTTCTTT. This encodes CAWGMGRGWTEAFF.